This passage covers 17 T cell receptor beta chains from one sample sequenced in a study of vaccination and CD4 T cells after COVID-19. Sequenced with the Oncomine TCR Beta short-read assay was DNA taken from cultured CD4+ T cells. Each CDR3 protein is one row after TCRdb ran MiXCR on the PCR reads. The sample lists around 15,000 distinct CDR3 sequences, 40% to 50% occurring once. Antigen specificity for these receptors is unknown. Time point defined: late sampling 161 to 241 days after vaccination in a few convalescent patients. The treatment was: roughly ten-day PBMC culture with coronavirus spike peptide pools or control peptides (ViraFEST assay). The specimen was CD4+ T cells from blood, cultured in vitro, collected about 7 months after SARS-CoV-2 vaccination. These receptors all come from a human donor who had recovered from COVID-19.

Only a few counts were recorded for this clonotype. This sequence joins TRBV24-1 and TRBJ2-1; no definite D call. The germline gives CDR1 KGHDR, CDR2 SFDVKD. The V and J ends lost 1 base and 8 bases respectively, with 2 bases between them. The CDR3 spans 11 residues. The CDR3 nucleotides read TGTGCCACCAGTGATTTTTATGAGCAGTTCTTC. Its protein product is CATSDFYEQFF.

This clonotype has a handful of counts. The rearrangement uses TRBV6-5 and TRBJ1-2; no firm D call. The CDR3 has 14 residues. V shed 2 bases and J shed 3 bases, with 10 bases lying between them. Germline lookup yields CDR1 MNHEY and CDR2 SVGAGI. The CDR3 sequence: CASSYLGQDYGYTF. CDR3 in DNA: TGTGCCAGCAGTTACCTAGGGCAGGACTATGGCTACACCTTC.

The sample holds one count of this clonotype. The chain joins TRBV6-1 to TRBJ2-2; D is unclear. The germline V gene has CDR1 MNHNS and CDR2 SASEGT. This CDR3 comprises 13 residues. V shed 11 bases and J shed 0 bases, with 10 bases lying between them. CDR3 bases: TGTGCCGTTTGGGGATCGAACACCGGGGAGCTGTTTTTT. Protein product: CAVWGSNTGELFF.

The V gene is TRBV5-1, the J gene TRBJ1-2; the match to TRBD1 covers 8 bases. The CDR3 extends over 14 amino acids. After removal of 4 bases from V and 4 bases from J, the junction contained 6 bases not matched to a gene. Per germline, CDR1 SGHRS and CDR2 YFSETQ. CDR3 region: CASSNGQGGYGYTF. CDR3 bases: TGCGCCAGCAGCAACGGACAGGGAGGCTATGGCTACACCTTC.

The J gene is TRBJ2-5, the V gene TRBV7-2; 9 bases map to TRBD1. V shed 4 bases, J shed 5 bases, and the junction held 8 bases outside the gene matches. The CDR3 has 15 residues. Germline CDR1 reads SGHTA; CDR2 reads FQGNSA. The CDR3 bases are TGTGCCAGCAGCTCGGACAGGGGTATGTGGGAGACCCAGTACTTC. It is translated as CASSSDRGMWETQYF.

There are a few counts of this clonotype. The V and J genes are TRBV7-2 and TRBJ2-3; D is perhaps TRBD1 (5 bases). Trimming took off 6 bases at V and 3 bases at J, with 13 bases between the two ends. Germline V gives CDR1 SGHTA, CDR2 FQGNSA. The CDR3 is made up of 14 amino acids. The CDR3 DNA reads as TGTGCCAGCAGTCAAGGGGTGAGGACAGATACGCAGTATTTT. Its translation: CASSQGVRTDTQYF.

This chain uses TRBV18 with TRBJ2-1; D gene ambiguous. Trimming cost V 3 bases and J 8 bases, with 8 bases left between them. The germline gives CDR1 KGHSH, CDR2 LQKENI. The CDR3 has 12 residues. CDR3 residues: CASSPSSDEQFF. The CDR3 DNA reads TGTGCCAGCTCACCTTCTTCCGATGAGCAGTTCTTC.

This clonotype has more than one count but fewer than ten. The rearrangement joins TRBV20-1 to TRBJ2-3; 14 nucleotides match TRBD2. The germline CDR1 and CDR2 sequences are DFQATT and SNEGSKA (reference sequence). The CDR3 extends over 15 amino acids. V gave up 6 bases and J gave up 6 bases; unmatched junction bases: 8. As DNA, the CDR3 is TGCAGTGCAGATAGGACTAGCGGGAGGTGGGATACGCAGTATTTT. Residues: CSADRTSGRWDTQYF.

This chain connects TRBV20-1 to TRBJ2-3, with TRBD2 matching 13 bases. The CDR3 is made up of 16 amino acids. After removal of 6 bases from V and 0 bases from J, the junction contained 6 bases not matched to a gene. Germline assignment: CDR1 DFQATT and CDR2 SNEGSKA (reference sequence). CDR3 protein: CSARLAGGASTDTQYF. The CDR3 DNA reads as TGCAGTGCGAGACTAGCGGGGGGTGCTAGCACAGATACGCAGTATTTT.

V and J are TRBV20-1 and TRBJ2-3; 7 nucleotides agree with TRBD1. The V gene's germline CDR1 is DFQATT and CDR2 SNEGSKA (reference sequence). The CDR3 loop spans 11 amino acids. V shed 5 bases and J 5 bases; nucleotides not matched to a gene: 1. The CDR3 DNA is TGCAGTGCTCCAGGGGGAGATACGCAGTATTTT. The encoded protein is CSAPGGDTQYF.

This clonotype came up a few times. V gene TRBV20-1 combines with J gene TRBJ1-1; the D gene is possibly TRBD1 (6 bases). In germline, CDR1 is DFQATT, CDR2 SNEGSKA (reference sequence). This CDR3 region has 12 residues. Trimming took off 1 base at V and 6 bases at J, with 9 bases between the two ends. The CDR3 spells CSARVGGSEAFF. The CDR3 DNA reads TGCAGTGCTAGAGTAGGGGGATCTGAAGCTTTCTTT.

This clonotype qualifies as medium-sized. This sequence joins TRBV20-1 and TRBJ2-1; 9 nucleotides align to TRBD2. The CDR3 length is 16 residues. Germline V gene lookup returns CDR1 DFQATT and CDR2 SNEGSKA (reference sequence). The V gene end was trimmed by 3 bases and the J gene end by 3 bases; junction bases not matched to a gene: 9. This CDR3 reads CSARDLAGRLYNEQFF. The CDR3 DNA follows: TGCAGTGCTAGGGATCTAGCGGGGCGACTCTACAATGAGCAGTTCTTC.

The chain combines TRBV20-1 with TRBJ2-7; weak D call: TRBD2 (6 bases). The CDR3 totals 17 residues. Trimming removed 1 base from V and 7 bases from J, with 26 bases in between. The germline CDR1 and CDR2 sequences are DFQATT and SNEGSKA (reference sequence). CDR3 in amino acids: CSARARRQGLVPNEQYF. CDR3 in DNA: TGCAGTGCTAGAGCTCGCCGGCAGGGACTGGTCCCTAATGAGCAGTACTTC.

This clonotype was seen a few times. V usage is TRBV19 and J usage is TRBJ1-5; a possible D gene is TRBD1 (5 bases). Trimming cost V 11 bases and J 6 bases, with 17 bases left between them. Per germline, CDR1 LNHDA and CDR2 SQIVND (reference sequence). The CDR3 extends over 13 amino acids. The CDR3 here is CAASGVIGQPQHF. The CDR3 DNA follows: TGTGCCGCATCGGGGGTGATAGGTCAGCCCCAGCATTTT.

This chain joins TRBV6-1 and TRBJ2-7; 7 bases are shared with TRBD1. The length of the CDR3 is 16 residues. Germline V gene sequence: CDR1 MNHNS, CDR2 SASEGT. The ends lost 10 bases at V and 3 bases at J; junction bases unmatched: 18. The CDR3 protein is CATQSYIPHRGYEQYF. The CDR3 nucleotides are TGTGCCACTCAAAGTTACATCCCCCACAGGGGCTACGAGCAGTACTTC.

V gene TRBV20-1 combines with J gene TRBJ2-7, with 8 bases that match TRBD2. The CDR3 extends over 16 amino acids. Trimming cost V 2 bases and J 7 bases; bases outside gene matches: 16. The germline V gene encodes CDR1 DFQATT and CDR2 SNEGSKA (reference sequence). This CDR3 is CSARLSASGRFGEQYF. CDR3 DNA: TGCAGTGCTAGACTCTCTGCTAGCGGGCGCTTTGGGGAGCAGTACTTC.

This clonotype was seen more than once but under ten times. The chain is built from TRBV20-1 and TRBJ2-3, with TRBD2 matching over 7 bases. Trimming removed 1 base from V and 2 bases from J; junction bases left unmatched: 3. The CDR3 length is 14 residues. Germline values: CDR1 DFQATT, CDR2 SNEGSKA (reference sequence). The DNA for the CDR3 is TGCAGTGCTAGAGTAGCGGGCTACACAGATACGCAGTATTTT. It encodes CSARVAGYTDTQYF.